This T cell receptor beta chain was recovered during a study of CD8 T cells in ankylosing spondylitis. TCRdb re-derived calls from the 5' RACE reads in MiXCR, one entry per CDR3 protein. The sample has about 330,000 distinct CDR3 sequences; 8% are singletons. The study's findings and limits: One TCR beta motif, made up of roughly eight highly homologous variants, appeared characteristic of ankylosing spondylitis blood.

Concerning this clonotype itself: Antigen: not known.

Trimming pared 4 bases from V and 4 bases from J, leaving 16 bases between. CDR1 is SGHDN and CDR2 is FVKESK in the germline V gene. This CDR3 contains 15 residues. The rearrangement joins TRBV14 to TRBJ1-1, with D tentatively TRBD1 (5 bases). The sequenced material came from blood, either unsorted or a sorted T cell fraction (not recorded which). This clonotype was sampled from a male donor with ankylosing spondylitis. DNA for the CDR3: TGTGCCAGCAGCCTTAACCAAGGGGCGCTCACTGAAGCTTTCTTT. Protein: CASSLNQGALTEAFF.